One sample yielded the 22 T cell receptor beta chains listed below, sequenced in a study of response to subunit inactivated influenza vaccine. MiXCR, applied by TCRdb to the RT-PCR reads, yields one record per CDR3 protein. The table includes roughly 700,000 distinct CDR3 sequences, 14% detected once. The sequencing used PBMCs from blood, collected 14 to 15 days before vaccination. All receptors come from a man over 45 who received an inactivated influenza vaccine.

This clonotype has a handful of counts. The chain is built from TRBV20-1 and TRBJ2-3; 11 nucleotides line up with TRBD2. V shed 3 bases and J 1 base; nucleotides not matched to a gene: 18. CDR3 length: 20 residues. The germline gives CDR1 DFQATT, CDR2 SNEGSKA (reference sequence). The chain's CDR3 is CSARLPLAGASRWGTDTQYF. The CDR3 nucleotides read TGCAGTGCTAGGCTACCACTAGCGGGGGCCTCTCGGTGGGGCACAGATACGCAGTATTTT.

This clonotype showed up just a few times. This sequence joins TRBV7-9 and TRBJ1-4; D remains unclear. Deletions cut 5 bases from V and 7 bases from J, with 20 bases between. The CDR3 consists of 16 residues. CDR1 is SEHNR and CDR2 is FQNEAQ in the germline V gene (reference sequence). CDR3 bases: TGTGCCAGCAGCCGACCCCTAGGCACAGATACTGAAAAACTGTTTTTT. Protein sequence: CASSRPLGTDTEKLFF.

This clonotype has a handful of counts. The J gene is TRBJ2-7, the V gene TRBV7-2, with D possibly TRBD2 on 5 matching bases. The CDR3 is made up of 14 amino acids. V lost 0 bases, J lost 4 bases, and 10 bases lay in between. Germline loops: CDR1 SGHTA, CDR2 FQGNSA. The CDR3 is CASSLAPGLYEQYF. DNA for the CDR3: TGTGCCAGCAGCTTAGCACCGGGGTTATACGAGCAGTACTTC.

This clonotype came up a few times. The J gene is TRBJ2-7, the V gene TRBV5-1, with D maybe TRBD1 (6 bases). V was clipped by 4 bases and J by 0 bases, with 11 bases between them. Germline loops: CDR1 SGHRS, CDR2 YFSETQ. This CDR3 spans 14 amino acids. The CDR3 is CASSPDRISYEQYF. The CDR3 DNA reads TGCGCCAGCAGCCCAGACAGGATCTCCTACGAGCAGTACTTC.

The sample holds a few counts of this clonotype. V and J are TRBV5-1 and TRBJ2-7, with 11 bases aligning to TRBD2. This CDR3 has 15 residues. V lost 2 bases to trimming and J lost 2 bases; unmatched junction nucleotides: 3. Germline V gene sequence: CDR1 SGHRS, CDR2 YFSETQ. CDR3 bases: TGCGCCAGCAGCTTACCGACTAGCGGGGCCTACGAGCAGTACTTC. Protein: CASSLPTSGAYEQYF.

V is TRBV12-3 or TRBV12-4 and J is TRBJ1-4, with D possibly TRBD1 on 6 matching bases. This CDR3 spans 16 amino acids. Trimming left V 3 bases short and J 2 bases short, with 13 bases between. In nucleotides, the CDR3 is TGTGCCAGCAGTTTTGGGCTGAGGGGGACTAATGAAAAACTGTTTTTT. This sequence encodes CASSFGLRGTNEKLFF.

The rearrangement uses TRBV5-5 and TRBJ1-3; TRBD1 might be the D (6 bases). V was clipped by 1 base and J by 0 bases, with 14 bases between them. Germline V CDR1 and CDR2: SGHKS, YYEKEE (reference sequence). The CDR3 runs to 17 residues. This CDR3 is CASSLTQGPSSGNTIYF. The CDR3, as DNA: TGTGCCAGCAGCTTGACGCAGGGGCCAAGCTCTGGAAACACCATATATTTT.

This clonotype has more than one count but fewer than ten. V is TRBV11-2 and J is TRBJ2-7; 10 nucleotides line up with TRBD2. This CDR3 contains 15 residues. J was trimmed by 7 bases and V by 0 bases; bases with no gene match: 6. Germline CDR1 reads SGHAT; CDR2 reads FQNNGV. CDR3 bases: TGTGCCAGCAGCTTAGACAGCGGGAGGGTGGAAGAGCAGTACTTC. It codes for CASSLDSGRVEEQYF. Supplemented by reference TRBV11-2 and TRBJ2-7, the full variable domain reads EAGVAQSPRYKIIEKRQSVAFWCNPISGHATLYWYQQILGQGPKLLIQFQNNGVVDDSQLPKDRFSAERLKGVDSTLKIQPAKLEDSAVYLCASSLDSGRVEEQYFGPGTRLTVT.

This clonotype was counted between two and nine times. The rearrangement links TRBV20-1 to TRBJ2-1; TRBD2 matches at 11 bases. From germline, CDR1 is DFQATT and CDR2 SNEGSKA (reference sequence). With V trimmed by 4 bases and J by 10 bases, 6 bases remained unmatched. The CDR3 consists of 13 residues. Here the CDR3 reads CSAISGRVNEQFF. The CDR3 DNA reads TGCAGTGCTATTAGCGGGAGGGTTAACGAGCAGTTCTTC.

The chain couples TRBV5-1 to TRBJ1-1, with D perhaps TRBD1 (5 bases). Germline CDR1 reads SGHRS; CDR2 reads YFSETQ. CDR3 size: 15 residues. V was trimmed by 3 bases and J by 6 bases, leaving 18 bases between them. CDR3 nucleotide sequence: TGCGCCAGCAGCTCCGGGGGAAGGGTGCACTCTGAAGCTTTCTTT. It encodes CASSSGGRVHSEAFF.

This clonotype was counted many times. The rearrangement uses TRBV10-3 and TRBJ2-5, with 10 bases that match TRBD2. CDR1 is ENHRY and CDR2 is SYGVKD in the germline V gene. Trimming at V came to 4 bases and at J to 5 bases, leaving 7 bases not matched to a gene. The CDR3 sequence is 15 residues long. The CDR3 DNA follows: TGTGCCATCAGTGTATCTAGCGGGGGACGCGAGACCCAGTACTTC. Residues: CAISVSSGGRETQYF.

In this sample, this clonotype turned up many times. The V and J genes are TRBV19 and TRBJ2-1, with D perhaps matching TRBD2 (6 bases). Germline assignment: CDR1 LNHDA and CDR2 SQIVND (reference sequence). The CDR3 runs 12 residues. V gave up 3 bases and J gave up 7 bases, with 7 bases separating them. CDR3 amino acids: CASSIGGNEQFF. CDR3 bases: TGTGCCAGTAGTATTGGGGGGAATGAGCAGTTCTTC.

The rearrangement joins TRBV4-3 to TRBJ1-6; D is undetermined. In germline, CDR1 is LGHNA, CDR2 YSLEER. Trimming shortened V by 0 bases and J by 0 bases, and 12 bases separated the two germline ends. The CDR3 is 18 amino acids. The CDR3 nucleotides are TGCGCCAGCAGCCAAGAACCGCAGATGAGCTCCTATAATTCACCCCTCCACTTT. It codes for CASSQEPQMSSYNSPLHF.

This clonotype turned up a few times. The chain joins TRBV7-3 to TRBJ2-3; D is possibly TRBD1 or TRBD2 (6 bases each). CDR1 is SGHTA, CDR2 FQGTGA, per germline. The CDR3 covers 15 residues. Trimming cost V 5 bases and J 5 bases, with 17 bases left between them. CDR3 residues: CASSPSGARGDTQYF. The CDR3 DNA reads as TGTGCCAGCAGCCCCTCGGGGGCGAGGGGAGATACGCAGTATTTT.

The chain couples TRBV20-1 to TRBJ2-3, with D uncertain. The CDR3 contains 15 residues. Trimming left V 4 bases short and J 2 bases short, with 16 bases between. Germline CDR1 DFQATT, CDR2 SNEGSKA (reference sequence). The CDR3 DNA follows: TGCAGTGCTAAGTTGGGTCAGCTATTCACAGATACGCAGTATTTT. Protein sequence: CSAKLGQLFTDTQYF.

This clonotype showed up just a few times. The V gene is TRBV7-8, the J gene TRBJ1-6, with TRBD1 matching over 7 bases. Germline V gene lookup returns CDR1 SGHVS and CDR2 FQNEAQ. CDR3 size: 18 residues. V shed 1 base, J shed 5 bases, and the junction held 11 bases outside the gene matches. The CDR3 loop is CASSLERVAGTDNSPLHF. Written as DNA, the CDR3 is TGTGCCAGCAGCTTAGAAAGGGTTGCCGGGACAGATAATTCACCCCTCCACTTT.

This chain uses TRBV30 with TRBJ1-1, with a weak D call TRBD1 (5 bases). The germline V gene encodes CDR1 GTSNPN and CDR2 SVGIG (reference sequence). V lost 2 bases, J lost 5 bases, and 9 bases lay in between. The CDR3 has 12 residues. DNA of the CDR3: TGTGCCTGGAGTTGGGGGAGGACTGAAGCTTTCTTT. Translated, it gives CAWSWGRTEAFF.

This clonotype was seen a few times. The chain recombines TRBV20-1 with TRBJ2-1; 9 nucleotides agree with TRBD2. The junction had 7 bases not matched to a gene; V was cut back by 4 bases and J by 6 bases. CDR1 and CDR2 (germline): DFQATT, SNEGSKA (reference sequence). The CDR3 has 14 amino acids. The CDR3 sequence is CSATGAGGSNEQFF. DNA for the CDR3: TGCAGTGCTACAGGGGCGGGAGGGAGCAATGAGCAGTTCTTC.

This clonotype was observed many times. The chain employs TRBV3-1 and TRBJ2-1; no clear D gene. Looked up from germline, CDR1 is LGHDT and CDR2 is YNNKEL (reference sequence). This CDR3 contains 14 residues. Between the trimmed V and J ends, which lost 4 bases and 3 bases, there was a span of 10 bases. The CDR3 nucleotides read TGTGCCAGCAGCCCTCACTTAAGCTACAATGAGCAGTTCTTC. It specifies CASSPHLSYNEQFF.

This clonotype was detected only a few times. The gene calls are TRBV5-4 and TRBJ1-1; the match to TRBD1 covers 8 bases. Trimming took 4 bases from V and 6 from J; bases not matched to a gene: 14. The CDR3 totals 16 residues. Germline CDR1 is SGHNT and CDR2 is YYREEE (reference sequence). The CDR3 DNA sequence: TGTGCCAGCAGCGACGGACAGGGCCCGGGGGGGTCTGAAGCTTTCTTT. It is translated as CASSDGQGPGGSEAFF.

The chain has TRBV5-6 and TRBJ1-6; D is undetermined. V was cut by 1 base and J by 7 bases, with 15 bases left in between. Germline lookup yields CDR1 SGHDT and CDR2 YYEEEE. The CDR3 loop spans 16 amino acids. The CDR3 loop reads CASSLKGERINSPLHF. CDR3 nucleotide sequence: TGTGCCAGCAGCTTGAAAGGAGAAAGGATAAATTCACCCCTCCACTTT.

This clonotype was detected only a few times. The chain uses TRBV20-1 and TRBJ2-1, with 7 nucleotides matching TRBD2. There are 14 residues in the CDR3. Germline CDR1 and CDR2: DFQATT and SNEGSKA (reference sequence). V was pared by 0 bases and J by 9 bases, with 8 bases of the junction left unmatched. For the CDR3, the DNA is TGCAGTGCTAGAGATTCTAGCGGACCCGGTGAGCAGTTCTTC. Protein sequence: CSARDSSGPGEQFF.